What follows are 13 T cell receptor beta chains derived from one specimen sequenced in a study of T cells in tuberculosis. Time point reported: new active TB diagnosis, blood taken before or within 7 days of starting treatment. Generated by immunoSEQ multiplex PCR, the TCRdb table keeps only in-frame clones and is missing some. Altogether tens of thousands of clones are present, approximately 89% being singletons, with the ten largest covering less than 3%. The source material was PBMCs, sampled at tuberculosis diagnosis. These receptors were collected from an adult with tuberculosis.

V gene TRBV27 combines with J gene TRBJ2-1; 8 nucleotides line up with TRBD2. The CDR3 totals 15 residues. Germline CDR1 MNHEY, CDR2 SMNVEV (reference sequence). The V and J ends lost 3 bases and 4 bases, in that order; junction bases with no gene match: 5. CDR3 amino acids: CASSFRGGNYNEQFF. The CDR3 DNA is TGTGCCAGCAGTTTCCGCGGGGGGAATTACAATGAGCAGTTCTTC.

This chain links TRBV4-2 with TRBJ2-2, with 12 bases aligning to TRBD1. Germline CDR1 is LGHNA and CDR2 is YNFKEQ. The trim removed 6 bases at V and 3 bases at J, leaving 14 bases unmatched. There are 19 residues in the CDR3. The CDR3 bases are TGTGCCAGCAGTTTCCGCCGGGACAGGGGGCAACATGACACCGGGGAGCTGTTTTTT. Translated: CASSFRRDRGQHDTGELFF.

This clone was seen just once. V usage is TRBV19 and J usage is TRBJ2-3, with no clear D. The CDR3 has 13 residues. Per the germline V gene, CDR1 is LNHDA and CDR2 is SQIVND (reference sequence). V gave up 5 bases and J gave up 2 bases, with 8 bases separating them. CDR3 in DNA: TGTGCCAGTAGTCTACTCAACACAGATACGCAGTATTTT. Its translation: CASSLLNTDTQYF.

The genes are TRBV28 and TRBJ2-7; 9 bases are shared with TRBD2. The CDR3 totals 16 residues. From germline, CDR1 is MDHEN and CDR2 SYDVKM. J gave up 0 bases and V 3 bases, and 6 bases lay outside the gene matches. For the CDR3, the DNA is TGTGCCAGCAGTTTTAGCCTAGCGGGGCTCTCCTACGAGCAGTACGTC. This codes for CASSFSLAGLSYEQYV.

The chain combines TRBV2 with TRBJ1-1; 7 bases map to TRBD1. Germline V gene sequence: CDR1 SNHLY, CDR2 FYNNEI. V lost 10 bases to trimming and J lost 6 bases; unmatched junction nucleotides: 8. The CDR3 is 12 residues long. This CDR3 reads CANLRGMAEAFF. The CDR3 DNA reads TGTGCCAACCTCAGGGGGATGGCTGAAGCTTTCTTT.

The chain is built from TRBV13 and TRBJ1-1; 7 bases are shared with TRBD1. CDR3 length: 15 amino acids. V lost 8 bases and J lost 6; bases outside the gene matches: 15. Germline values: CDR1 PRHDT, CDR2 FYEKMQ (reference sequence). The CDR3 sequence: CASRQTGAQGAEAFF. The CDR3 bases are TGTGCCAGCCGCCAAACAGGGGCCCAAGGGGCTGAAGCTTTCTTT.

This chain links TRBV4-1 with TRBJ1-2, with TRBD1 identical over 10 bases. The trim removed 1 base at V and 6 bases at J, leaving 11 bases unmatched. Germline assignment: CDR1 MGHRA and CDR2 YSYEKL. The CDR3 loop spans 17 amino acids. DNA of the CDR3: TGCGCCAGCAGCCAAGTTAGAAAAGGGACAGGGGAGAATGGCTACACCTTC. Protein: CASSQVRKGTGENGYTF.

The chain recombines TRBV30 with TRBJ2-1, with TRBD1 identical over 7 bases. Per germline, CDR1 GTSNPN and CDR2 SVGIG (reference sequence). The CDR3 spans 14 residues. Trimming at V came to 3 bases and at J to 6 bases, leaving 8 bases not matched to a gene. The CDR3 is CAWRNKGAPNEQFF. For the CDR3, the DNA is TGTGCCTGGAGGAATAAGGGGGCACCCAATGAGCAGTTCTTC.

This rearrangement joins TRBV7-2 to TRBJ2-1, with 9 bases that match TRBD2. The CDR3 sequence is 17 residues long. J gave up 5 bases and V 4 bases, and 12 bases lay outside the gene matches. Germline loops: CDR1 SGHTA, CDR2 FQGNSA. In DNA form, the CDR3 reads TGTGCCAGCAGCTCTACCCTCGGACTAGCGAGCCACAATGAGCAGTTCTTC. Protein sequence: CASSSTLGLASHNEQFF.

V gene TRBV18 combines with J gene TRBJ2-7; 11 positions agree with TRBD1. Losses at the gene ends were 4 bases for V and 3 bases for J; bases not matched to a gene: 2. Germline-derived CDR1 and CDR2 are KGHSH and LQKENI. This CDR3 is built from 14 residues. The DNA of the CDR3 is TGTGCCAGCTCACGGGGGACAGGGGGCTACGAGCAGTACGTC. Translated: CASSRGTGGYEQYV.

The V call is TRBV28, the J call TRBJ2-4; maybe TRBD1 (6 bases). The germline V gene has CDR1 MDHEN and CDR2 SYDVKM. This CDR3 is built from 17 residues. The V end was cut by 4 bases, the J end by 0 bases, with 16 bases between. The chain's CDR3 is CASSSWTVVIAKNIQYF. CDR3 DNA: TGTGCCAGCAGTTCCTGGACAGTTGTGATAGCCAAAAACATTCAGTACTTC.

J is TRBJ2-3 and V is TRBV2; 7 bases match TRBD2. CDR3 length: 14 amino acids. V dropped 9 bases and J dropped 9; count of bases not matched to a gene: 15. In germline, CDR1 is SNHLY, CDR2 FYNNEI. The CDR3 DNA reads TGTGCCAGTGAGCCGGGACTAAAGCTTTTGACGCAGTATTTT. Its translation is CASEPGLKLLTQYF.

The chain recombines TRBV7-2 with TRBJ2-3, with TRBD2 matching over 9 bases. CDR3 length: 14 amino acids. Germline loops: CDR1 SGHTA, CDR2 FQGNSA. After removal of 10 bases from V and 4 bases from J, the junction contained 9 bases not matched to a gene. The CDR3 region is CATRAGGGADTQYF. The DNA for the CDR3 is TGTGCCACCCGAGCTGGCGGGGGGGCAGATACGCAGTATTTT.